What follows describes a single T cell receptor beta chain. A single count supports this clone. The antigen it recognizes is unknown. No base quality information exists; no much larger clone differs at one position. Including the terminal cysteine and phenylalanine, the CDR3 comprises 15 residues. The retained sequence is limited to the CDR3, 45 bases, with the frame set at the first base. Trimming at the junction amounts to 3 bases on V and 0 bases on J, and the germline ends lie 8 bases apart. Via the germline V gene (reference sequence), CDR1 is LNHDA and CDR2 SQIVND. The data were obtained in a study of siplizumab effects on memory and regulatory T cells (dated by TCRdb to the late 2010s). About the full investigation: The effect of the anti-CD2 antibody siplizumab on alloreactive T-cell subsets was examined in allogeneic mixed lymphocyte reactions constructed from human PBMCs.

The study at large found these results: For roughly 80-96% of proliferating CD4+ or CD8+ clones, no naive or memory phenotype could be assigned. Whether proliferating Tregs from siplizumab cultures actually had suppressive function was not functionally confirmed. Because sequences below about 10^-5 frequency were poorly captured, only a minor fraction of alloreactive clones could be mapped to unstimulated subsets. Unstimulated naive T cells appeared to be more diverse than memory T cells, and naive cells seemed to make a substantial contribution to the alloresponse. The cumulative frequency of alloreactive sequences that could be traced back to unstimulated CD4+ memory T cells was significantly reduced by siplizumab. Among mappable alloreactive CD4+ clones, an average Treg-derived fraction of roughly 69% was observed with siplizumab, compared with approximately 30% in control reactions.

Preparation of the library involved the immunoSEQ multiplex PCR assay. Each sample had 90,000 to 100,000 TCR templates assayed by the deep sequencing platform. Genomic DNA extracted from sorted T cells was used for TCRbeta CDR3 sequencing. The study's processing was this. The R programming language was used for the clonal analysis of the TCRbeta CDR3 data. Comparing unstimulated samples against CFSE-low samples taken after the reaction was how alloreactive CD4+ and CD8+ clones were defined. Regulatory or non-regulatory origin was assigned to alloreactive CD4+ clones by matching of sequences to sorted unstimulated Treg and non-Treg repertoires. Drawn from immuneACCESS, this table holds only the in-frame rearrangements with V and J called that TCRdb kept. Clones are partly lost; checked studies trace under half to an unresolved V gene and leave the rest unexplained. Clone size and V and J calls were adopted from that table, with D and trimming inferred from the DNA. The sample profile shows about 110,000 clones; 92% of them were found once. The top ten clonotypes cover 0.75% of the sample.

Sorted unstimulated T cells and proliferating T cells recovered from mixed lymphocyte reactions underwent TCRbeta CDR3 sequencing. Fresh whole blood from around 11 HLA-typed healthy donors was used to isolate PBMCs. Unstimulated CD4+ regulatory T cells were FACS-sorted to map the origin of alloreactive clones. The specimen sequenced was Tregs sorted from blood. This TCR derives from a human donor in good health. The rearranged segments are TRBV19 and TRBJ2-2; the D gene remains uncertain. For the CDR3, the sequence is CASSITAANTGELFF. Read as DNA, the sequence is TGTGCCAGTAGTATCACGGCAGCGAACACCGGGGAGCTGTTTTTT.